A single sample gave rise to the 7 T cell receptor beta chains below, sequenced in a study of circulating and synovial CD4+ cells in juvenile arthritis. The assay was immunoSEQ multiplex PCR, and TCRdb's table has in-frame clones only and misses some. In the table there are some 30,000 clones, 90% to 95% of which are singletons. Source material: CD4+ T cells from blood. The receptors were sampled from a human donor with juvenile idiopathic arthritis.

This clone was counted only a few times. The V gene is TRBV18, the J gene TRBJ1-2, with TRBD1 matching 7 bases. CDR1 is KGHSH and CDR2 is LQKENI in the germline V gene. V was pared by 3 bases and J by 4 bases, with 26 bases of the junction left unmatched. The length of the CDR3 is 21 residues. The CDR3 is CASSPARVRSGTDLKGYGYTF. The CDR3 DNA reads TGTGCCAGCTCACCGGCCCGAGTCAGATCCGGGACAGACTTAAAGGGCTATGGCTACACCTTC.

The V call is TRBV11-3, the J call TRBJ2-5, with no clear D. The CDR3 extends over 13 amino acids. V dropped 0 bases and J dropped 5 bases, with 7 bases sitting between them. Looked up from germline, CDR1 is SGHNT and CDR2 is YENEEA. The CDR3 protein is CASSLEPRETQYF. CDR3 coding DNA: TGTGCCAGCAGCTTAGAGCCGAGGGAGACCCAGTACTTC.

The chain combines TRBV19 with TRBJ2-2; D is possibly TRBD1 (5 bases). Germline V gene data show CDR1 as LNHDA and CDR2 as SQIVND (reference sequence). The V and J ends lost 5 bases and 5 bases respectively, with 15 bases between them. The CDR3 has 15 residues. This chain's CDR3 is CASSLQDKRTGELFF. CDR3 sequence (DNA): TGTGCCAGTAGTCTCCAGGACAAAAGGACCGGGGAGCTGTTTTTT. The full variable domain, rest sourced from reference TRBV19 and TRBJ2-2, is DGGITQSPKYLFRKEGQNVTLSCEQNLNHDAMYWYRQDPGQGLRLIYYSQIVNDFQKGDIAEGYSVSREKKESFPLTVTSAQKNPTAFYLCASSLQDKRTGELFFGEGSRLTVL.

On this clone itself: The same CDR3 is also encoded by other DNA sequences in this sample. The J gene is TRBJ2-7, the V gene TRBV9; the match to TRBD2 covers 12 bases. Germline CDR1 is SGDLS and CDR2 is YYNGEE. V was pared by 4 bases and J by 2 bases, with 1 base of the junction left unmatched. The CDR3 loop spans 14 amino acids. The CDR3 DNA reads as TGTGCCAGCAGCCCTAGCGGGAGGGCCTACGAGCAGTACTTC. Its translation is CASSPSGRAYEQYF. Complete variable domain (other parts from reference TRBV9 and TRBJ2-7): DSGVTQTPKHLITATGQRVTLRCSPRSGDLSVYWYQQSLDQGLQFLIQYYNGEERAKGNILERFSAQQFPDLHSELNLSSLELGDSALYFCASSPSGRAYEQYFGPGTRLTVT.

The chain carries TRBV19 and TRBJ2-1, with 10 bases identical to TRBD2. The CDR3 totals 15 residues. V shed 7 bases, J shed 5 bases, and the junction held 8 bases outside the gene matches. From germline, CDR1 is LNHDA and CDR2 SQIVND (reference sequence). The CDR3 reads CASTTEGLANNEQFF. The CDR3 nucleotides are TGTGCCAGTACCACGGAGGGACTAGCGAACAATGAGCAGTTCTTC.

V and J are TRBV5-5 and TRBJ2-1, with 13 bases identical to TRBD2. Trimming removed 5 bases from V and 15 bases from J; junction bases left unmatched: 8. The germline gives CDR1 SGHKS, CDR2 YYEKEE (reference sequence). This CDR3 spans 13 amino acids. The CDR3 sequence is CASRRLAGGRGFF. The CDR3 coding sequence is TGTGCCAGCAGGAGACTAGCGGGAGGCCGCGGGTTCTTC.

This clone came up once. The V and J genes are TRBV9 and TRBJ2-7; TRBD2 aligns across 9 bases. V lost 0 bases, J lost 4 bases, and 5 bases stayed unmatched. Germline V lookup: CDR1 SGDLS, CDR2 YYNGEE. The CDR3 is 15 residues long. The DNA of the CDR3 is TGTGCCAGCAGCGTAGATCCTAGCGGGACTTACGAGCAGTACTTC. It encodes CASSVDPSGTYEQYF.